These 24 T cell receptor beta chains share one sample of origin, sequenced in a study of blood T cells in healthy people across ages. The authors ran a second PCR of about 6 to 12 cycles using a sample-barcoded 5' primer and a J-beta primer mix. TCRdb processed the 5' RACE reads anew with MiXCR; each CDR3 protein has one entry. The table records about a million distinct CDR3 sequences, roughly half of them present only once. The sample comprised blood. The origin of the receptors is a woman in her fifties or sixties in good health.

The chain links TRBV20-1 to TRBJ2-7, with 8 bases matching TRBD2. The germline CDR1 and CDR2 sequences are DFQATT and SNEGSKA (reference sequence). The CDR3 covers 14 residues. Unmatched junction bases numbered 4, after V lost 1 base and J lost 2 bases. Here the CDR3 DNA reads TGCAGTGCTAGAGTAGACGGGAGGGCCTACGAGCAGTACTTC. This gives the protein CSARVDGRAYEQYF.

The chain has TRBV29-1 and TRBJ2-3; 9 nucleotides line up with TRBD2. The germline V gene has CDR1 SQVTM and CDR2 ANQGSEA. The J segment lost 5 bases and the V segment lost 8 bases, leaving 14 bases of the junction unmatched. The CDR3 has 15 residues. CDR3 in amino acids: CSNRQLAGVGDTQYF. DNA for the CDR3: TGCAGCAACCGACAGTTAGCGGGGGTCGGAGATACGCAGTATTTT.

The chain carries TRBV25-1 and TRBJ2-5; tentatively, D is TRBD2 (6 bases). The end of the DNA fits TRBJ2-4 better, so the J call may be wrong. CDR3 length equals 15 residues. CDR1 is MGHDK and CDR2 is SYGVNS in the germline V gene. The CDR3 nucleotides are TGTGCCAGCAGTGAATGGAGGGGCGACAAAAACATTCAGTACTTC. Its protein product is CASSEWRGDKNIQYF.

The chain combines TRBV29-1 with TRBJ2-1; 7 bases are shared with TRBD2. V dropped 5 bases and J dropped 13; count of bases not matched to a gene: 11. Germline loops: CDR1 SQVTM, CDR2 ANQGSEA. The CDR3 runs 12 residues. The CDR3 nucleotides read TGCAGCGTTTCAAGCGGGCGGGAGACCCAGTTCTTC. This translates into CSVSSGRETQFF.

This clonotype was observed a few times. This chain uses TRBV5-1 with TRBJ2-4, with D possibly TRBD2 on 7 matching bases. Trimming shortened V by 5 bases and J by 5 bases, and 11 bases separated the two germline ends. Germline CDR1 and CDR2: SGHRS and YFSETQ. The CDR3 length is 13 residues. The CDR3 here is CASRLGGENIQYF. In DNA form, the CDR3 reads TGCGCCAGCAGACTAGGGGGGGAAAACATTCAGTACTTC.

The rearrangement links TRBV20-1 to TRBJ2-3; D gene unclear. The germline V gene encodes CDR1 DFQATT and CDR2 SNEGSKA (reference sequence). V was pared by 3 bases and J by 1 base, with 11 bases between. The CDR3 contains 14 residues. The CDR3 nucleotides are TGCAGTGCTAGTATAGAGGCCCGCACAGATACGCAGTATTTT. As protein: CSASIEARTDTQYF.

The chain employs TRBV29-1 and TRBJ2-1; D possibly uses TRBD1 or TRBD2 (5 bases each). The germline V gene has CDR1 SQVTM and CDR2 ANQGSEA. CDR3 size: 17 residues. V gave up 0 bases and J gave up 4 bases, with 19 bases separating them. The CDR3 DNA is TGCAGCGTTGAAGAGTCGCGAGGGCCACAGGCATACAATGAGCAGTTCTTC. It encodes CSVEESRGPQAYNEQFF.

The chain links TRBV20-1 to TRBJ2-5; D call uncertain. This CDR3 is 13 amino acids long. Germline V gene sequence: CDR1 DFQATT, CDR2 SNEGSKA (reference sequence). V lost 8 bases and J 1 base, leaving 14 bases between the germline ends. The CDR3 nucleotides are TGCAGTTCCATCCGGCGGATCCAAGAGACCCAGTACTTC. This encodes CSSIRRIQETQYF.

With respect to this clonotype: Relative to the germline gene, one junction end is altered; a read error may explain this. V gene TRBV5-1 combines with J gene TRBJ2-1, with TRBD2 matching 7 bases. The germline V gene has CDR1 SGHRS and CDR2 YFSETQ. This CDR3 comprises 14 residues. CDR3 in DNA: TGCGCCAGCAGCTTGAGTGGGGGGGGTAGAGAGCGGTTCTTC. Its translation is CASSLSGGGRERFF. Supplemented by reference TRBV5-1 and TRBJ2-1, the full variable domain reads KAGVTQTPRYLIKTRGQQVTLSCSPISGHRSVSWYQQTPGQGLQFLFEYFSETQRNKGNFPGRFSGRQFSNSRSEMNVSTLELGDSALYLCASSLSGGGRERFFGPGTRLTVL.

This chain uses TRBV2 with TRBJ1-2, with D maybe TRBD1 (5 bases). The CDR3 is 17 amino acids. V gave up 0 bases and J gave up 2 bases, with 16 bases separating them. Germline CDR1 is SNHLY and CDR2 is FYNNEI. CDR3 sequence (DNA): TGTGCCAGCAGTGAAGCAGAATCGGGACTCCGAAACTATGGCTACACCTTC. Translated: CASSEAESGLRNYGYTF. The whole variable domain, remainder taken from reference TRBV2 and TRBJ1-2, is EPEVTQTPSHQVTQMGQEVILRCVPISNHLYFYWYRQILGQKVEFLVSFYNNEISEKSEIFDDQFSVERPDGSNFTLKIRSTKLEDSAMYFCASSEAESGLRNYGYTFGSGTRLTVV.

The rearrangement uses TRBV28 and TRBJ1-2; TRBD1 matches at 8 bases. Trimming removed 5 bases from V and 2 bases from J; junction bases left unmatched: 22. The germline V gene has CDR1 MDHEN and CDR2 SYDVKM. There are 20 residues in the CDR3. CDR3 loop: CASSPSLRSDRADTNYGYTF. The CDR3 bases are TGTGCCAGCAGTCCCTCCCTCCGGTCGGACAGGGCCGACACGAACTATGGCTACACCTTC.

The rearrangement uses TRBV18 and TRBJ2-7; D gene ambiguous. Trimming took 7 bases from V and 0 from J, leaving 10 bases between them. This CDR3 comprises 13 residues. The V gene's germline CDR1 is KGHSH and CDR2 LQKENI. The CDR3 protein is CASCPDLSYEQYF. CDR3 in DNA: TGTGCCAGCTGCCCGGACCTCTCCTACGAGCAGTACTTC. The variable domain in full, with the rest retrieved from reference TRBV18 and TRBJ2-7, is NAGVMQNPRHLVRRRGQEARLRCSPMKGHSHVYWYRQLPEEGLKFMVYLQKENIIDESGMPKERFSAEFPKEGPSILRIQQVVRGDSAAYFCASCPDLSYEQYFGPGTRLTVT.

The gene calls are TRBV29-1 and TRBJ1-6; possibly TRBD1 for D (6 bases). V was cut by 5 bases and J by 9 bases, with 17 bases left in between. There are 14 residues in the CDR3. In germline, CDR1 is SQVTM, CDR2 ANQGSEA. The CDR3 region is CSVSQQGAGSPLHF. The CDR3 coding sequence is TGCAGCGTTTCGCAACAGGGAGCGGGTTCACCCCTCCACTTT.

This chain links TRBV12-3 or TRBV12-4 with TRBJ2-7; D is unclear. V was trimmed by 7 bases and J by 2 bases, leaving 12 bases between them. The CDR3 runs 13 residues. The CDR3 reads CASTKQLTYEQYF. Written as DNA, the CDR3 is TGTGCCAGCACCAAACAGCTGACCTACGAGCAGTACTTC.

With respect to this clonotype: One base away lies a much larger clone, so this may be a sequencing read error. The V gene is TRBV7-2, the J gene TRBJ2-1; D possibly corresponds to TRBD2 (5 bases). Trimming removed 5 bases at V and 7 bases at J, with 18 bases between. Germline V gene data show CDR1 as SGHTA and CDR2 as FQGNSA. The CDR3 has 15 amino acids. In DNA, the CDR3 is TGTGCCAGCAGCCTAACTAGTTTCTCGGGGAATGAGCAGTTCTTC. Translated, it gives CASSLTSFSGNEQFF.

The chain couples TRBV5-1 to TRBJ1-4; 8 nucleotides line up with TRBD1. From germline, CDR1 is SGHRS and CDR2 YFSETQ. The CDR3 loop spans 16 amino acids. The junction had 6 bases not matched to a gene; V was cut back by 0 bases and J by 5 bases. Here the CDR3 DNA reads TGCGCCAGCAGCTTGGTGGTGACAGGGGTAAATGAAAAACTGTTTTTT. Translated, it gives CASSLVVTGVNEKLFF. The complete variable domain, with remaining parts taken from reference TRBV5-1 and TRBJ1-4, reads KAGVTQTPRYLIKTRGQQVTLSCSPISGHRSVSWYQQTPGQGLQFLFEYFSETQRNKGNFPGRFSGRQFSNSRSEMNVSTLELGDSALYLCASSLVVTGVNEKLFFGSGTQLSVL.

The CDR3 region has the DNA TGTGCCAGCTCACCTGGGACAGGGCCGGGTGAGCAGTTCTTC. Protein sequence: CASSPGTGPGEQFF. The chain recombines TRBV18 with TRBJ2-1; 9 nucleotides align to TRBD1. V gave up 3 bases and J gave up 9 bases; unmatched junction bases: 6. Germline V CDR1 and CDR2: KGHSH, LQKENI. The CDR3 runs 14 residues.

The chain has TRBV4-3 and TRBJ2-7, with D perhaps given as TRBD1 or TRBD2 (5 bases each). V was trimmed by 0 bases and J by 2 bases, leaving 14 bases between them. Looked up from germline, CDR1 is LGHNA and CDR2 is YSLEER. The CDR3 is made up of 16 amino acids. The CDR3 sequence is CASSQEISGTPYEQYF. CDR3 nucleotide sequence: TGCGCCAGCAGCCAAGAAATCAGTGGGACCCCCTACGAGCAGTACTTC.

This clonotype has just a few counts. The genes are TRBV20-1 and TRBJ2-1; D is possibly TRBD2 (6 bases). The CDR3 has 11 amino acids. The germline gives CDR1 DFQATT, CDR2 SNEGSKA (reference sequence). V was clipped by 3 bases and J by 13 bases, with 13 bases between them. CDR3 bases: TGCAGTGCTAGGCACGGGACTCCACAGTTCTTC. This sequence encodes CSARHGTPQFF.

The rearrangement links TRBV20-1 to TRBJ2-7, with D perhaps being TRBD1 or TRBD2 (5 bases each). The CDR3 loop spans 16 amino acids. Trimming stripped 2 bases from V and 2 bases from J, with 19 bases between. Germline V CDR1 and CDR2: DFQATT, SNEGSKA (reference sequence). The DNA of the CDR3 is TGCAGTGCTAGACTTTGGGGGACGGAGGTAACCTACGAGCAGTACTTC. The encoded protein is CSARLWGTEVTYEQYF.

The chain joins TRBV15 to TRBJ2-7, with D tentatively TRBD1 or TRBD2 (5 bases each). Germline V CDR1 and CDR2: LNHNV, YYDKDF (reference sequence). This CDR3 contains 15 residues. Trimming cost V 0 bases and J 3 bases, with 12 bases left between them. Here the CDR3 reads CATSRERGDLYEQYF. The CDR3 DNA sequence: TGTGCCACCAGCAGAGAGAGAGGGGATCTCTACGAGCAGTACTTC.

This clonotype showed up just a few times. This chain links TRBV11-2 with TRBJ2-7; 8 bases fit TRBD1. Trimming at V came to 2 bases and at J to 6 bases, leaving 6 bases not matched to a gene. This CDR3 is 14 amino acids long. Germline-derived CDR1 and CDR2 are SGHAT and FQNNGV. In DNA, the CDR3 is TGTGCCAGCAGCTTAAGGACAGACAGGGGCGAGCAGTACTTC. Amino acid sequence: CASSLRTDRGEQYF.

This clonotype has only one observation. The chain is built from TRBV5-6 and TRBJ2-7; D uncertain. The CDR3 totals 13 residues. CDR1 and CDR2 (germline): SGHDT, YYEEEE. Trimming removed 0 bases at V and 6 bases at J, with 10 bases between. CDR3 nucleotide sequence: TGTGCCAGCAGCTTGGTCGGCGCAGCCGAGCAGTACTTC. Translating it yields CASSLVGAAEQYF.

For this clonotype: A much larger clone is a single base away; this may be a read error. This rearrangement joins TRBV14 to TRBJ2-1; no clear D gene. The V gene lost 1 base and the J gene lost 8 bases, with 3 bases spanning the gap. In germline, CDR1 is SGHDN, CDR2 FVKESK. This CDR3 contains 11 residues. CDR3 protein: CASSQGHEQFF. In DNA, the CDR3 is TGTGCCAGCAGCCAAGGGCATGAGCAGTTCTTC.